This T cell receptor (beta chain) stems from a study of blood T cell repertoires in COVID-19. Background on the study: From T cells, B-cell-depleted T cells, or PBMCs came the material, which was cDNA or gDNA.

TCRdb's copy holds only in-frame clones and misses some; the assay was immunoSEQ multiplex PCR. The sample has roughly 250,000 clones, around 90% seen once. Germline lookup yields CDR1 SGHRS and CDR2 YFSETQ. With V trimmed by 2 bases and J by 3 bases, 6 bases remained unmatched. The CDR3 has 16 amino acids. The study recruited people aged roughly 18 to 100 years across approximately 25 US areas. Participants' reported clinical history set cohort assignment. Donors of Cohort 3 who recovered were those that had two negative PCRs, clearance, or symptom resolution. The sequencing sample was made of PBMCs or T cells enriched from blood (not recorded which). The chain employs TRBV5-1 and TRBJ1-3; the match to TRBD1 covers 9 bases. The clonotype was recovered from a woman aged 45-60 years who had recovered from COVID-19. The CDR3 is CASSLSGTGYGNTIYF. CDR3 nucleotides: TGCGCCAGCAGCTTATCCGGGACAGGGTATGGAAACACCATATATTTT.